This TCR beta chain stems from a study of shared clonotypes between healthy human individuals. The germline V gene has CDR1 KGHSH and CDR2 LQKENI. There are 15 residues in the CDR3. Trimming cost V 3 bases and J 6 bases, with 18 bases left between them. Generated by immunoSEQ multiplex PCR, the TCRdb table keeps only in-frame clones and is missing some. The sample lists roughly 1.5 million clones, 95% to 99% seen once, with roughly 0.45% in the top ten. Study findings and constraints: Clonotypes shared by all four donors outscored non-shared clonotypes in generation probability. An effect of sequencing depth on clonotype sharing among donors was expected.

A remark on this clone: Antigen unknown.

The chain uses TRBV18 and TRBJ2-7; D tentatively reads TRBD1 or TRBD2 (6 bases each). This clonotype was obtained from a man aged 30 to 45 in good health. The sequencing input was naive CD4+ T cells sorted from blood. The sample's subset: CD45RA+ positively selected. The CDR3 here is CASSPLKGGGFEQYF. CDR3 DNA: TGTGCCAGCTCACCTTTAAAGGGGGGAGGATTCGAGCAGTACTTC.